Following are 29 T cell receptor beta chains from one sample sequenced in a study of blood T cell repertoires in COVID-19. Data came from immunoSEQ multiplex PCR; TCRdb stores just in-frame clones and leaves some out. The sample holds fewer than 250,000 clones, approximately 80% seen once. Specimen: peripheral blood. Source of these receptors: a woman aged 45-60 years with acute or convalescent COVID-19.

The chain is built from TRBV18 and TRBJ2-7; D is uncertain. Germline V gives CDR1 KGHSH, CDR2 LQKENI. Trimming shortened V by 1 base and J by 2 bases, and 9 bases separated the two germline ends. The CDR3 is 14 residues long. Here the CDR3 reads CASSPRRSTYEQYF. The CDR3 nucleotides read TGTGCCAGCTCACCACGCAGGTCAACCTACGAGCAGTACTTC.

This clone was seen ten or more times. The CDR3 nucleotides read TGTGCCTGGAGTGATCTGGGCGGGATGGACGGCATTGAGCAGTTCTTC. Protein product: CAWSDLGGMDGIEQFF. The gene calls are TRBV30 and TRBJ2-1; TRBD2 might be the D (6 bases). CDR3 size: 16 residues. Trimming pared 1 base from V and 9 bases from J, leaving 22 bases between. Germline lookup yields CDR1 GTSNPN and CDR2 SVGIG (reference sequence).

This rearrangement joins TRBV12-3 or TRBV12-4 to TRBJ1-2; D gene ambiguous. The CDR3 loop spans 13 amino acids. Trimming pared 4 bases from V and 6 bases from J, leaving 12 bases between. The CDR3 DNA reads TGTGCCAGCAGTTCCCGGAGGCTAGATGGCTACACCTTC. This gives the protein CASSSRRLDGYTF.

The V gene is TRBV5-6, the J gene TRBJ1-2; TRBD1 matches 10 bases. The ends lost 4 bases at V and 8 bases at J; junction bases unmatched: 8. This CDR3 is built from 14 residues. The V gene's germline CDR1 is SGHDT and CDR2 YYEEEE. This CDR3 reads CASSLGGTGDGYTF. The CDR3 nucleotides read TGTGCCAGCAGCCTAGGCGGGACAGGGGACGGCTACACCTTC.

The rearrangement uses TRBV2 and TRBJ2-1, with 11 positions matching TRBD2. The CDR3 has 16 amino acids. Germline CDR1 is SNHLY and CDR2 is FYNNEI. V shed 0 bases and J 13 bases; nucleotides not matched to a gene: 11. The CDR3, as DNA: TGTGCCAGCAGTGAAGCTACCACTAGCGGGGGATGGGAACAGTTCTTC. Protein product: CASSEATTSGGWEQFF.

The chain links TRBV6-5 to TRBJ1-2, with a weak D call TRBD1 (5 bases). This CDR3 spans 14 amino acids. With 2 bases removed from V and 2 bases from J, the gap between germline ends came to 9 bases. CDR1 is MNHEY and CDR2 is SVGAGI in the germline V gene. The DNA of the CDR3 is TGTGCCAGCAGTTACGGGGGGGGGAACTATGGCTACACCTTC. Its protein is CASSYGGGNYGYTF.

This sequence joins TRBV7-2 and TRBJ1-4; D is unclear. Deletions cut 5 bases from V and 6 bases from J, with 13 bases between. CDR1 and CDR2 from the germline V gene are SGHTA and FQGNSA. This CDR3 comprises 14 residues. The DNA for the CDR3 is TGTGCCAGCAGCAAAGGGAGGGTGGATGAAAAACTGTTTTTT. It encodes CASSKGRVDEKLFF.

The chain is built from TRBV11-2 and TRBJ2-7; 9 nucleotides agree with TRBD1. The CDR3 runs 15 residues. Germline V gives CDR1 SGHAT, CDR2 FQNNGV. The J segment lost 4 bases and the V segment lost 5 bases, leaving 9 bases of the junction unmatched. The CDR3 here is CASSTTTGGGYEQYF. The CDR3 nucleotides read TGTGCCAGCAGCACCACGACAGGGGGAGGGTACGAGCAGTACTTC.

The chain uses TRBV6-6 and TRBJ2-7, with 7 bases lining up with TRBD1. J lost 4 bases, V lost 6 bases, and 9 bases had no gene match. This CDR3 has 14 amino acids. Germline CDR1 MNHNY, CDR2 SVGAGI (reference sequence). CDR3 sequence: CASRYDRVGYEQYF. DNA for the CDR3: TGTGCCAGCAGATATGACAGGGTTGGGTACGAGCAGTACTTC.

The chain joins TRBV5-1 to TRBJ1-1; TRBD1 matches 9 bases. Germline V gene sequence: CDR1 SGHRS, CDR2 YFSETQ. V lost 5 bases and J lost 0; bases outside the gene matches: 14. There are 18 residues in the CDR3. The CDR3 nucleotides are TGCGCCAGCAGGTCCCCAATTGACAGGGGGTCCATGAACACTGAAGCTTTCTTT. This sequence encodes CASRSPIDRGSMNTEAFF.

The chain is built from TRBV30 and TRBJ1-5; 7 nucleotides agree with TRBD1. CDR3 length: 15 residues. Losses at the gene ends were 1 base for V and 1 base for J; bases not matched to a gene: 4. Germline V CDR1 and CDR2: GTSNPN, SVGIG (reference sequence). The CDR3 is CAWSGGTESNQPQHF. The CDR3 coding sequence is TGTGCCTGGAGTGGAGGGACAGAAAGCAATCAGCCCCAGCATTTT.

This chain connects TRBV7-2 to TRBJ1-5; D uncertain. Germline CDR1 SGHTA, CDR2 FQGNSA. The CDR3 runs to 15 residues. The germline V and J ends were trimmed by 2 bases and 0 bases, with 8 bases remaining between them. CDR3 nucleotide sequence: TGTGCCAGCAGCTTAACGGGGAATAGCAATCAGCCCCAGCATTTT. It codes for CASSLTGNSNQPQHF.

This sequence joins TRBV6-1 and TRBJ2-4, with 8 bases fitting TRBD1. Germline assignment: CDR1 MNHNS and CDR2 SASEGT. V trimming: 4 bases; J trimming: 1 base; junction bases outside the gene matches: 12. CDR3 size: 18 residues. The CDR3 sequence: CASSGGFRQGFAKNIQYF. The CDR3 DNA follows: TGTGCCAGCAGTGGGGGATTTCGACAGGGGTTCGCCAAAAACATTCAGTACTTC.

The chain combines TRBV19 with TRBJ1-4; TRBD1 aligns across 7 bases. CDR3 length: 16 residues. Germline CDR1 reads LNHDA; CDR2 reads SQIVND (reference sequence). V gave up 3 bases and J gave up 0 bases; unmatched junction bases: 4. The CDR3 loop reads CASSIAGTATNEKLFF. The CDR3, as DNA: TGTGCCAGTAGTATTGCCGGGACAGCAACTAATGAAAAACTGTTTTTT.

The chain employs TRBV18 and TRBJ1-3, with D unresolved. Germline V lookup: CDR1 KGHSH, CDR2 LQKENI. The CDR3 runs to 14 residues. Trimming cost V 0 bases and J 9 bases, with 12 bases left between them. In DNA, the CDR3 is TGTGCCAGCTCACCACCCGGAGATCCCATCACCATATATTTT. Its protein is CASSPPGDPITIYF.

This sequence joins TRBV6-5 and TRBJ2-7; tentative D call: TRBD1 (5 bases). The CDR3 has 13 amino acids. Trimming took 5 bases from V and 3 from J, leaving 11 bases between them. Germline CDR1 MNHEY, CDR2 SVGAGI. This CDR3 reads CASSKGLNYEQYF. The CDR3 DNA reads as TGTGCCAGCAGTAAGGGGCTGAACTACGAGCAGTACTTC.

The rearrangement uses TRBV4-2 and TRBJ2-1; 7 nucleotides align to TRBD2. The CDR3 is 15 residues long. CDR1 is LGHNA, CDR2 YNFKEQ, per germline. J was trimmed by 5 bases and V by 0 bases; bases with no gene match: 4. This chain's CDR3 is CASSQEGGGHNEQFF. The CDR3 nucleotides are TGTGCCAGCAGCCAAGAAGGCGGGGGTCACAATGAGCAGTTCTTC.

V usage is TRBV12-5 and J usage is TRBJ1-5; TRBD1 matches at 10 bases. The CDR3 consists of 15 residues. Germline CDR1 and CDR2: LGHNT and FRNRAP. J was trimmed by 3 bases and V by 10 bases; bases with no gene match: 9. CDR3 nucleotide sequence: TGTGCTACCTCCTCCGGGACAGGGGCCAATCAGCCCCAGCATTTT. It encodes CATSSGTGANQPQHF.

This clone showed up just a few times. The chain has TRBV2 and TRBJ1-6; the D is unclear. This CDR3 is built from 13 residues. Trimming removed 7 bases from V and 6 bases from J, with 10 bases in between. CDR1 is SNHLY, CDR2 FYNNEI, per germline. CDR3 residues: CASKQAINSPLHF. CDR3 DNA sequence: TGTGCCAGCAAGCAGGCAATTAATTCACCCCTCCACTTT.

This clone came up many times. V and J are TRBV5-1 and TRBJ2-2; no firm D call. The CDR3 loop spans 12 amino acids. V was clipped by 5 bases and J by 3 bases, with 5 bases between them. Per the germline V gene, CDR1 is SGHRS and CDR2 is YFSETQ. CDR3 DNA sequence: TGCGCCAGCAGATATGACACCGGGGAGCTGTTTTTT. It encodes CASRYDTGELFF.

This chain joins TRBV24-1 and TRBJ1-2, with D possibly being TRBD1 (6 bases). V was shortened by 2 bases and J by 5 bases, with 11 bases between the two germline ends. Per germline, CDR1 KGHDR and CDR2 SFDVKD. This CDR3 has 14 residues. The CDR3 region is CATSDSTGFYGYTF. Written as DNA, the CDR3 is TGTGCCACCAGTGATTCCACAGGGTTTTATGGCTACACCTTC.

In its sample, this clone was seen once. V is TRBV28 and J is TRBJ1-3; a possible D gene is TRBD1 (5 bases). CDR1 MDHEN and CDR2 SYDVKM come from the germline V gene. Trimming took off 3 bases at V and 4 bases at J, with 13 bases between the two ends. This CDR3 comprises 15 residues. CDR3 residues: CASSFGGSQGNTIYF. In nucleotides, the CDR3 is TGTGCCAGCAGTTTTGGGGGGTCACAAGGAAACACCATATATTTT.

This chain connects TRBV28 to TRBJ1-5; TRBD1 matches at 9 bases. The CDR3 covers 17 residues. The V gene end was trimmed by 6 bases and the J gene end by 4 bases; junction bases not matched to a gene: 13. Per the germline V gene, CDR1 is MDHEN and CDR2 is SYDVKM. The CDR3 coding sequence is TGTGCCAGCAGACTTCGCCACACAGGGGGCGGAAATCAGCCCCAGCATTTT. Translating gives CASRLRHTGGGNQPQHF. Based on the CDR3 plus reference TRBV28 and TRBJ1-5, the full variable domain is DVKVTQSSRYLVKRTGEKVFLECVQDMDHENMFWYRQDPGLGLRLIYFSYDVKMKEKGDIPEGYSVSREKKERFSLILESASTNQTSMYLCASRLRHTGGGNQPQHFGDGTRLSIL.

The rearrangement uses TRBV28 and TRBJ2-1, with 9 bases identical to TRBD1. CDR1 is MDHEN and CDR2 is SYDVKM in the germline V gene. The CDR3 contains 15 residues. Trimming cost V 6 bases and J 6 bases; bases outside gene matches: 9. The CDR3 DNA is TGTGCCAGCAGCCGTCCCGGGACAGGGATCAATGAGCAGTTCTTC. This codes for CASSRPGTGINEQFF. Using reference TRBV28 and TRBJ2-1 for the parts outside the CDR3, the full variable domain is DVKVTQSSRYLVKRTGEKVFLECVQDMDHENMFWYRQDPGLGLRLIYFSYDVKMKEKGDIPEGYSVSREKKERFSLILESASTNQTSMYLCASSRPGTGINEQFFGPGTRLTVL.

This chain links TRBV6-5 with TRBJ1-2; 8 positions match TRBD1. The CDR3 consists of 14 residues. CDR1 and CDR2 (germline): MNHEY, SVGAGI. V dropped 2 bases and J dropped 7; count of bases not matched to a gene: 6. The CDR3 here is CASSYRQGALGYTF. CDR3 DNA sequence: TGTGCCAGCAGTTACCGGCAGGGGGCACTTGGCTACACCTTC.

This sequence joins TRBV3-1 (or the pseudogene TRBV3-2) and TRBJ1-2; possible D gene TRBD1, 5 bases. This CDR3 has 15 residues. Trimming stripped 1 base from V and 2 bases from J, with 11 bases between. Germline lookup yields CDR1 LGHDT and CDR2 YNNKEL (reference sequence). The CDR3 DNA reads TGTGCCAGCAGCCAAGTAGCTGGGGGGAACTATGGCTACACCTTC. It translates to CASSQVAGGNYGYTF.

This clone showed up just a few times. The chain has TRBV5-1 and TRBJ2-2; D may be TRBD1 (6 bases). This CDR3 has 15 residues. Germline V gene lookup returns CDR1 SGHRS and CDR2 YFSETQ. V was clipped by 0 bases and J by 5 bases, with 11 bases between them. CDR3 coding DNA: TGCGCCAGCAGCTTGGGGACAGAGAGAACCGGGGAGCTGTTTTTT. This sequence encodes CASSLGTERTGELFF. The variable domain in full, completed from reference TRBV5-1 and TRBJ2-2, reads KAGVTQTPRYLIKTRGQQVTLSCSPISGHRSVSWYQQTPGQGLQFLFEYFSETQRNKGNFPGRFSGRQFSNSRSEMNVSTLELGDSALYLCASSLGTERTGELFFGEGSRLTVL.

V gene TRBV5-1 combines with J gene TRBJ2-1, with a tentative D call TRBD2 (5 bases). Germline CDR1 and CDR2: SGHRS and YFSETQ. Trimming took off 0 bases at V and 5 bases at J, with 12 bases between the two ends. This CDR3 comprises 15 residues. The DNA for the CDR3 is TGCGCCAGCAGCTTGGAGAGGGTTGGGCACAATGAGCAGTTCTTC. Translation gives CASSLERVGHNEQFF.

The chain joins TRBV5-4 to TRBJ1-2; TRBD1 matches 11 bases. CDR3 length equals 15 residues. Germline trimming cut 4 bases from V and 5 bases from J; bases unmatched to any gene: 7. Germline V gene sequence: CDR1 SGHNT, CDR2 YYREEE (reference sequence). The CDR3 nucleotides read TGTGCCAGCAGCGCCGGCGGACAGGGGGCTTATGGCTACACCTTC. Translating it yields CASSAGGQGAYGYTF.